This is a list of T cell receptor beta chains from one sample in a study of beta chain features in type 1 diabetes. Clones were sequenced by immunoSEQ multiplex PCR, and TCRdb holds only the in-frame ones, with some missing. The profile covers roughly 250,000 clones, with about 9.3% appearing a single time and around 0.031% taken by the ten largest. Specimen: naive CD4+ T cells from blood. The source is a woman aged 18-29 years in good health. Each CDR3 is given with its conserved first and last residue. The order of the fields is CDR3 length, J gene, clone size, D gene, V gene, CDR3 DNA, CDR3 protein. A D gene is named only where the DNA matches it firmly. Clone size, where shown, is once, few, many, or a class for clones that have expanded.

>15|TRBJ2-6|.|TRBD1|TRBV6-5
TGTGCCAGCAGATCTACAGGGGCTGGGGCCAACGTCCTGACTTTC
CASRSTGAGANVLTF
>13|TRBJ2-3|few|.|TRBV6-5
TGTGCCAGCATCGGCGGAGGCACAGATACGCAGTATTTT
CASIGGGTDTQYF
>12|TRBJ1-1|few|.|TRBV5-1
TGCGCCAGCAGAGGGGGTCGTGATGAAGCTTTCTTT
CASRGGRDEAFF
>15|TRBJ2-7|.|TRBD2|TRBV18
TGTGCCAGCTCACCAAGGAGCGGGGTACCCTACGAGCAGTACTTC
CASSPRSGVPYEQYF
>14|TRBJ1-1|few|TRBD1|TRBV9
TGTGCCAGCAGCGACGGGACAGGGCGAACTGAAGCTTTCTTT
CASSDGTGRTEAFF
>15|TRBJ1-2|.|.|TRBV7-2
TGTGCCAGCAGCTTAGTCCCAGGGCGAGCCTATGGCTACACCTTC
CASSLVPGRAYGYTF
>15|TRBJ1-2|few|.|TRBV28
TGTGCCAGCAGTTTATCAGGAGAGGGTAACTATGGCTACACCTTC
CASSLSGEGNYGYTF
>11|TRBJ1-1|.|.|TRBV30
TGTGCCTGGAATACGGGGTATGAAGCTTTCTTT
CAWNTGYEAFF
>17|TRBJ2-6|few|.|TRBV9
TGTGCCAGCAGCGCCCACAGGGAAGGCTACGGGGCCAACGTCCTGACTTTC
CASSAHREGYGANVLTF
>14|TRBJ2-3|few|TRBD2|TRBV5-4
TGTGCCAGCAGCTCACTAGCGGCCACAGATACGCAGTATTTT
CASSSLAATDTQYF